These T cell receptor beta chains were read from a single sample in a study of T cell responses to AZD1222 COVID-19 vaccine. Some clones are missing from TCRdb's copy, which holds only in-frame ones; the method was immunoSEQ multiplex PCR. Among fewer than 150,000 clones, approximately 85% were seen once, and the ten largest hold around 6.2%. The sample consisted of peripheral blood, taken on day 0 of AZD1222 vaccination. The receptor set was obtained from an adult in good health. Each CDR3 is given with its conserved first and last residue. The D gene is left open where the match is weak. Only some rows state a clone size, as once, few, many or a class for expanded clones.

v_call: TRBV4-3
d_call: TRBD1
clone_size: -
j_call: TRBJ1-1
cdr3_length: 16
cdr3_aa: CASSQGLTGKNTEAFF
cdr3_nt: TGCGCCAGCAGCCAGGGTTTGACAGGGAAGAACACTGAAGCTTTCTTT

v_call: TRBV5-1
d_call: -
clone_size: -
j_call: TRBJ2-2
cdr3_length: 14
cdr3_aa: CASSLGGNTGELFF
cdr3_nt: TGCGCCAGCAGCTTGGGAGGGAACACCGGGGAGCTGTTTTTT

v_call: TRBV18
d_call: -
clone_size: -
j_call: TRBJ2-1
cdr3_length: 14
cdr3_aa: CASSPLGLVNEQFF
cdr3_nt: TGTGCCAGCTCACCACTGGGATTAGTTAATGAGCAGTTCTTC

v_call: TRBV7-2
d_call: -
clone_size: -
j_call: TRBJ1-2
cdr3_length: 13
cdr3_aa: CASSFGGSYGYTF
cdr3_nt: TGTGCCAGCAGCTTCGGCGGAAGCTATGGCTACACCTTC

v_call: TRBV28
d_call: TRBD2
clone_size: -
j_call: TRBJ2-7
cdr3_length: 11
cdr3_aa: CASRGGYEQYF
cdr3_nt: TGTGCCAGCCGGGGGGGCTACGAGCAGTACTTC

v_call: TRBV28
d_call: -
clone_size: -
j_call: TRBJ1-5
cdr3_length: 12
cdr3_aa: CASSRWNQPQHF
cdr3_nt: TGTGCCAGCTCAAGATGGAATCAGCCCCAGCATTTT

v_call: TRBV6-2/TRBV6-3
d_call: -
clone_size: few
j_call: TRBJ1-3
cdr3_length: 16
cdr3_aa: CASSDEAGTVGNTIYF
cdr3_nt: TGTGCCAGCAGCGATGAAGCCGGGACCGTAGGAAACACCATATATTTT

v_call: TRBV30
d_call: -
clone_size: -
j_call: TRBJ2-7
cdr3_length: 15
cdr3_aa: CAWSVRVPTRYEQYF
cdr3_nt: TGTGCCTGGAGTGTACGTGTTCCAACCCGCTACGAGCAGTACTTC

v_call: TRBV6-5
d_call: -
clone_size: -
j_call: TRBJ1-5
cdr3_length: 12
cdr3_aa: CASNPVGQPQHF
cdr3_nt: TGTGCCAGCAACCCGGTCGGGCAGCCCCAGCATTTT

v_call: TRBV6-5
d_call: -
clone_size: -
j_call: TRBJ1-2
cdr3_length: 13
cdr3_aa: CASSQFDNYGYTF
cdr3_nt: TGTGCCAGCAGTCAATTTGACAACTATGGCTACACCTTC